Described below is a single T cell receptor (beta chain) sequence and its context. Its antigen is unknown. These data are taken from a study of cytomegalovirus exposure and HLA in healthy donors. About the research overall: Researchers found that approximately 80% of over 350 genotyped donors fell within the Caucasian-associated ancestry cluster. General study points: Further analysis was carried out later, and it showed several of the most significant clusters appearing linked to common viral pathogens.

A multiplex PCR was run with 60 Vbeta primers and 13 Jbeta primers. Using immunoSEQ multiplex PCR, the repertoire was profiled, and TCRdb retains in-frame clones only, with some absent. The sample consists of fewer than 150,000 clones, under 85% of them appearing once. The length of the CDR3 is 12 residues. The V and J ends lost 4 bases and 10 bases respectively, with 14 bases between them. CDR1 and CDR2 (germline): SGHAT, FQNNGV. The chain joins TRBV11-2 to TRBJ2-7; D call uncertain. The sequenced sample was PBMCs. The TCR originated in a man younger than 45 in good health and CMV-seronegative. The CDR3 spells CASSWQALGQYF. The CDR3 DNA follows: TGTGCCAGCAGCTGGCAGGCTCTCGGTCAGTACTTC.